The 12 T cell receptor beta chains below come from one sample, sequenced in a study of cytomegalovirus exposure and HLA in healthy donors. The PCR made use of 60 Vbeta and 13 Jbeta primers. TCRdb's table, derived via immunoSEQ multiplex PCR, lists solely in-frame clones and lacks some. This table holds over 200,000 clones, 85% to 90% found once. Sequenced: PBMCs. These TCRs come from a human donor in good health.

The DNA for the CDR3 is TGTGCCAGCAGTCTGACAGGGATAAACTATGGCTACACCTTC. Translated: CASSLTGINYGYTF. V usage is TRBV25-1 and J usage is TRBJ1-2; 7 bases match TRBD1. CDR1 is MGHDK and CDR2 is SYGVNS in the germline V gene. After removal of 5 bases from V and 2 bases from J, the junction contained 5 bases not matched to a gene. The CDR3 has 14 residues.

The CDR3 DNA reads as TGTGCCAGCAGCTTAGCGGCACAGGGAAGGATTGAAGCTTTCTTT. Translation gives CASSLAAQGRIEAFF. V gene TRBV7-9 combines with J gene TRBJ1-1, with D possibly being TRBD1 (6 bases). V dropped 0 bases and J dropped 7 bases, with 15 bases sitting between them. Looked up from germline, CDR1 is SEHNR and CDR2 is FQNEAQ (reference sequence). The CDR3 extends over 15 amino acids. The full variable domain, in which reference TRBV7-9 and TRBJ1-1 provide the parts outside the CDR3, is DTGVSQNPRHKITKRGQNVTFRCDPISEHNRLYWYRQTLGQGPEFLTYFQNEAQLEKSRLLSDRFSAERPKGSFSTLEIQRTEQGDSAMYLCASSLAAQGRIEAFFGQGTRLTVV.

The gene calls are TRBV29-1 and TRBJ2-1, with D perhaps matching TRBD1 (5 bases). Germline V lookup: CDR1 SQVTM, CDR2 ANQGSEA. Between the trimmed V and J ends, which lost 1 base and 5 bases, there was a span of 15 bases. This CDR3 is 15 amino acids long. The CDR3: CSVEGTTGWDNEQFF. The CDR3 DNA reads TGCAGCGTTGAAGGCACTACAGGTTGGGACAATGAGCAGTTCTTC.

As concerns this clone: At one boundary the junction diverges from the germline segment, which might be a read error. The chain couples TRBV7-7 to TRBJ2-1; D may be TRBD1 (7 bases). The CDR3 runs to 15 residues. From germline, CDR1 is SSHAT and CDR2 FNYEAQ (reference sequence). CDR3 region: CASSLGGGVLHEQFF. CDR3 in DNA: TGTGCTAGCAGCTTAGGAGGGGGCGTGCTTCATGAGCAGTTCTTC.

The gene calls are TRBV19 and TRBJ2-3; 12 nucleotides match TRBD2. V lost 9 bases, J lost 9 bases, and 10 bases stayed unmatched. There are 14 residues in the CDR3. The germline V gene has CDR1 LNHDA and CDR2 SQIVND (reference sequence). As DNA, the CDR3 is TGTGCCAGCGAAGGACTAGCGGGGCTCGGGACGCAGTATTTT. Translating it yields CASEGLAGLGTQYF. Based on the CDR3 plus reference TRBV19 and TRBJ2-3, the full variable domain is DGGITQSPKYLFRKEGQNVTLSCEQNLNHDAMYWYRQDPGQGLRLIYYSQIVNDFQKGDIAEGYSVSREKKESFPLTVTSAQKNPTAFYLCASEGLAGLGTQYFGPGTRLTVL.

J is TRBJ1-3 and V is TRBV18; D unresolved. Looked up from germline, CDR1 is KGHSH and CDR2 is LQKENI. Trimming removed 3 bases from V and 4 bases from J, with 13 bases in between. CDR3 length: 15 residues. The CDR3 DNA reads TGTGCCAGCTCACCCTCCGGGGTTTCCGGAAACACCATATATTTT. Protein product: CASSPSGVSGNTIYF.

This sequence joins TRBV5-1 and TRBJ2-3, with 9 positions matching TRBD2. Germline CDR1 and CDR2: SGHRS and YFSETQ. The CDR3 is 14 residues long. J was trimmed by 4 bases and V by 7 bases; bases with no gene match: 7. The CDR3 sequence is CASQLGTSPDTQYF. As DNA, the CDR3 is TGCGCCAGCCAACTCGGGACTAGCCCAGATACGCAGTATTTT.

The chain employs TRBV25-1 and TRBJ2-1, with 8 nucleotides matching TRBD2. Germline V gene lookup returns CDR1 MGHDK and CDR2 SYGVNS. The CDR3 has 14 amino acids. The V and J ends lost 10 bases and 15 bases, in that order; junction bases with no gene match: 20. DNA of the CDR3: TGTGCCACCTGGGGGGGAGCGGGAGCCCTGGGGGTGTTCTTC. Encoded protein: CATWGGAGALGVFF.

This chain joins TRBV28 and TRBJ2-1, with a possible D match to TRBD2 (7 bases). Germline loops: CDR1 MDHEN, CDR2 SYDVKM. The CDR3 is made up of 16 amino acids. The V end lost 4 bases, the J end lost 4 bases, and 17 bases lay between the germline ends. The CDR3 coding sequence is TGTGCCAGCAGTTCCACCCGGGGGGCGGGATACAATGAGCAGTTCTTC. This translates into CASSSTRGAGYNEQFF.

This chain links TRBV15 with TRBJ2-7, with D unresolved. In germline, CDR1 is LNHNV, CDR2 YYDKDF (reference sequence). The CDR3 length is 16 residues. V lost 1 base, J lost 4 bases, and 17 bases lay in between. The CDR3 sequence: CATSRGQDPFRYEQYF. CDR3 bases: TGTGCCACCAGCAGAGGCCAGGATCCCTTCAGGTACGAGCAGTACTTC. Supplemented by reference TRBV15 and TRBJ2-7, the full variable domain reads DAMVIQNPRYQVTQFGKPVTLSCSQTLNHNVMYWYQQKSSQAPKLLFHYYDKDFNNEADTPDNFQSRRPNTSFCFLDIRSPGLGDTAMYLCATSRGQDPFRYEQYFGPGTRLTVT.

The CDR3 DNA reads as TGTGCCAGTAGTATACAACAGAACTACGAGCAGTACTTC. Translated: CASSIQQNYEQYF. The chain links TRBV19 to TRBJ2-7; D is unclear. The V gene's germline CDR1 is LNHDA and CDR2 SQIVND (reference sequence). The CDR3 runs 13 residues. V was shortened by 2 bases and J by 3 bases, with 8 bases between the two germline ends.

This rearrangement joins TRBV4-3 to TRBJ2-2; 8 nucleotides agree with TRBD1. From germline, CDR1 is LGHNA and CDR2 YSLEER. This CDR3 contains 14 residues. V dropped 2 bases and J dropped 7; count of bases not matched to a gene: 3. The CDR3 is CASSQMTGDGELFF. The DNA for the CDR3 is TGCGCCAGCAGCCAAATGACAGGGGACGGGGAGCTGTTTTTT.